What follows is one TCR beta chain and its context. Profiling relied on immunoSEQ multiplex PCR, and the TCRdb table lists in-frame clones only, not all of them. Among fewer than 200,000 clones, approximately 84% were seen once, and the ten largest hold roughly 7.1%. The data originate from a study of blood T cell repertoires in COVID-19. CDR3 length: 13 residues. CDR1 is LNHDA and CDR2 is SQIVND in the germline V gene (reference sequence). Losses at the gene ends were 5 bases for V and 5 bases for J; bases not matched to a gene: 3. The sequence came from a middle-aged man who had recovered from COVID-19. The chain employs TRBV19 and TRBJ1-2; 9 bases line up with TRBD1. Sample: peripheral blood. CDR3 in amino acids: CASSPDRGYGYTF. CDR3 DNA: TGTGCCAGTAGTCCGGACAGGGGTTATGGCTACACCTTC. The complete variable domain, with remaining parts taken from reference TRBV19 and TRBJ1-2, reads DGGITQSPKYLFRKEGQNVTLSCEQNLNHDAMYWYRQDPGQGLRLIYYSQIVNDFQKGDIAEGYSVSREKKESFPLTVTSAQKNPTAFYLCASSPDRGYGYTFGSGTRLTVV.